The T cell receptor (beta chain) under discussion was sequenced for a study of control samples from healthy donors and cancer patients. Assay: immunoSEQ multiplex PCR; the TCRdb copy retains only in-frame clones and omits some. The sample includes over 100,000 clones, 80% to 95% of them seen just once. The specimen was blood. The sequence came from a man aged 40-49 years in good health.

The CDR3 loop reads CASSRVGVKMAEAFF. CDR3 in DNA: TGTGCCAGCAGCCGGGTTGGGGTAAAGATGGCTGAAGCTTTCTTT. The chain recombines TRBV3-1 (or the pseudogene TRBV3-2) with TRBJ1-1; no clear D. CDR3 length: 15 amino acids. The germline CDR1 and CDR2 sequences are LGHDT and YNNKEL (reference sequence). The V end lost 4 bases, the J end lost 6 bases, and 18 bases lay between the germline ends.